The source of this T cell receptor beta chain is a study of blood T cell repertoires in COVID-19. Study as a whole: Samples taken during acute and convalescent COVID-19 were collected in the United States, Italy and Spain. PBMCs, B-cell-depleted T cells, or T cells were the source of the cDNA or gDNA that made up the material.

Authors' processing steps: How many nucleated cells were present was estimated from reference gene primer amplification. Produced via immunoSEQ multiplex PCR; TCRdb's table is partial and in-frame only. V and J calls plus clone size are reproduced from that table; the DNA served to infer D and trimming. The sample shows some 120,000 clones, more than 75% of them seen only once. The sequencing input was peripheral blood. This TCR was sampled from a human donor in a cohort sampled during active COVID-19.

As DNA, the CDR3 is TGTGCCAGCAGCTTGGGTCGTTCGAACACTGAAGCTTTCTTT. It translates to CASSLGRSNTEAFF. The chain has TRBV5-8 and TRBJ1-1; D is unclear. This CDR3 is 14 amino acids long. Per the germline V gene, CDR1 is SGHTS and CDR2 is YDEGEE. Between the trimmed V and J ends, which lost 0 bases and 1 base, there was a span of 7 bases.